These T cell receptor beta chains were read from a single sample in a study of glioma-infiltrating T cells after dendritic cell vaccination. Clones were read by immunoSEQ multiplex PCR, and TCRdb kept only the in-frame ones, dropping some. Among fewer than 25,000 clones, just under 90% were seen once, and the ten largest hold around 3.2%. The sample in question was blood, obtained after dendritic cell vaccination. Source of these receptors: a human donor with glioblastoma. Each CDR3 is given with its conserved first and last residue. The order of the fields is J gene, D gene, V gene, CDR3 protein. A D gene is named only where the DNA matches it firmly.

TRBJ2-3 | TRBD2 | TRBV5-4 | CASSLYGGGGTDTQYF
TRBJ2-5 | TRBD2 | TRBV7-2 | CASSSLAGGINRRGGTQYF
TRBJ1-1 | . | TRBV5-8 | CASSYPVVRNTEAFF
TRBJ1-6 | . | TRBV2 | CASSEYTGSYNSPLHF
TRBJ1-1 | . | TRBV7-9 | CASSTQGNTEAFF
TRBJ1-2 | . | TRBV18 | CASSPEAAASYYGYTF
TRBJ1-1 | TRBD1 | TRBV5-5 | CASSLGTGGIFEAFF
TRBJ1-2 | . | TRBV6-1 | CASSDRGSTNYGYTF
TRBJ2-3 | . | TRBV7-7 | CASSPRGKDTQYF
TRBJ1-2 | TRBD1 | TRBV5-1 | CASSSTGGYGYTF
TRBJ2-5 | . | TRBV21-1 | CARPGGAETQYF
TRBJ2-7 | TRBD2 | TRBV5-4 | CASSLAGTNEQYF
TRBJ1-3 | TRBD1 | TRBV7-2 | CASSLSGGITGNTIYF
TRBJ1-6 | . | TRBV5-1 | CASTLGHRDNSPLHF
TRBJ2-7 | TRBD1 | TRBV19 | CATAPGQSSYEQYF
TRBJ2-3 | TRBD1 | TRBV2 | CASTVQGPADTQYF
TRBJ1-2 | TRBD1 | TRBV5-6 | CASSVTGGDYGYTF
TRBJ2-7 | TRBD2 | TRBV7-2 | CASSSPGLGIYEQYF
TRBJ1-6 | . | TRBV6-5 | CASRIDGINSPLHF
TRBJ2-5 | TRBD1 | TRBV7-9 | CASSLRGGGQGLQETQYF
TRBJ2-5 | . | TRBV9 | CASSVGGGYQETQYF
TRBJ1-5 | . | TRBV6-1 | CASSSNNQPQHF
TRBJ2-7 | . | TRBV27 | CASSFSSSYEQYF
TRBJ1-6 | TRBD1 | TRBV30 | CAWTGGASPLHF
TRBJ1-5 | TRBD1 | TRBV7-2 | CASSARDRGLDQPQHF
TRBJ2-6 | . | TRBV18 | CASSPFFGSGANVLTF
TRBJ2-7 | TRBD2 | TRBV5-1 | CASSLTAGKFYEQYF
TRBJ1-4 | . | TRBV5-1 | CASSIGPGGEKLFF
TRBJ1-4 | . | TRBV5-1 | CASRDIKGKGDEKLFF
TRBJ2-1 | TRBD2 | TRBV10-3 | CAISGAGGPSYNEQFF
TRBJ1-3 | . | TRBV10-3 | CAISYEQGTGNTIYF
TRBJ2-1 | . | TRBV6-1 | CASSGLTYNEQFF
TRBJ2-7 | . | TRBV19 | CASSIRRPHSYEQYF
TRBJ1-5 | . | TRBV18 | CASSRRGASNQPQHF
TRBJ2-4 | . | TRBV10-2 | CASSDRDMLAKNIQYF
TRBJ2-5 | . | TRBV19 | CASSRRDQPIETQYF
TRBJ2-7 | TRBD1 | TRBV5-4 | CASSPGTGRTSYEQYF
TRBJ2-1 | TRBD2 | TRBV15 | CATSRTSRGGLYNEQFF
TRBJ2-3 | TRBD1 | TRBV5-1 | CASQTGGREDTQYF
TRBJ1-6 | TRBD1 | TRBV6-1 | CASNPGTGGNSPLHF
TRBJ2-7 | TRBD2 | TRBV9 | CASGQWRGGLYEQYF
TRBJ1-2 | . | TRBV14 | CASSPTAGYGYTF
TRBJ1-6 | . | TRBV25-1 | CASSEWRGNSPLHF
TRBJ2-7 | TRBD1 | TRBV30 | CAWKVGQGVAYEQYF
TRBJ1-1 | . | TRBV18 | CASSLRGPWTNTEAFF
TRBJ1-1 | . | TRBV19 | CASNSWASEAFF
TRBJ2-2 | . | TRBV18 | CASSQRSTGELFF
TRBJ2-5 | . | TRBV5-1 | CASSFGTYQETQYF
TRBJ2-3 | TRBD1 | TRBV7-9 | CASGNPTGGNPDTQYF
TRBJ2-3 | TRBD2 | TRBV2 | CASKERGVTDTQYF
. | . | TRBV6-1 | CASSTGTGSSYEQYF
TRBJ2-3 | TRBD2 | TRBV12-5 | CASGGTSGGTDTQYF
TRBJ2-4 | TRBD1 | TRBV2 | CASRPPGQARHIQYF
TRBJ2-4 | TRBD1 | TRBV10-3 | CAISEPGGQDIQYF